The 10 T cell receptor beta chains presented below share a single source sample, sequenced in a study. Treg sorting used a CD4+CD25+CD127-/low gate. MiXCR, applied by TCRdb to the 5' RACE reads, yields one record per CDR3 protein. The sample holds more than 8,500 distinct CDR3 sequences, 20% to 30% seen once. The sequencing sample was made of Tregs sorted from blood. All receptors come from a female donor with breast cancer.

The chain recombines TRBV5-1 with TRBJ2-5, with 7 bases identical to TRBD1. J lost 5 bases, V lost 0 bases, and 7 bases had no gene match. Germline CDR1 is SGHRS and CDR2 is YFSETQ. CDR3 length: 15 amino acids. The CDR3 DNA reads as TGCGCCAGCAGCTTGGAGAGGGGGCTACACGAGACCCAGTACTTC. This sequence encodes CASSLERGLHETQYF.

The V and J genes are TRBV7-3 and TRBJ1-5, with a weak D call TRBD1 (5 bases). Trimming removed 4 bases at V and 14 bases at J, with 24 bases between. The CDR3 extends over 15 amino acids. The germline gives CDR1 SGHTA, CDR2 FQGTGA. For the CDR3, the DNA is TGTGCCAGCAGCTCAAGCCCGGGACTAGTGGGCAATGAGCATTTT. Protein sequence: CASSSSPGLVGNEHF.

This clonotype is medium-sized within its sample. V is TRBV5-6 and J is TRBJ1-2; D is unresolved. CDR3 length equals 11 residues. V shed 2 bases and J shed 8 bases, with 7 bases lying between them. Germline CDR1 reads SGHDT; CDR2 reads YYEEEE. CDR3 DNA sequence: TGTGCCAGCAGCTTTTTGTCCGGCTACACCTTC. Protein product: CASSFLSGYTF.

The chain recombines TRBV5-1 with TRBJ2-5, with D possibly TRBD2 on 5 matching bases. Trimming removed 4 bases from V and 4 bases from J, with 11 bases in between. Germline CDR1 reads SGHRS; CDR2 reads YFSETQ. CDR3 length: 13 residues. CDR3 protein: CASSPEAGETQYF. The CDR3 nucleotides are TGCGCCAGCAGCCCTGAGGCGGGAGAGACCCAGTACTTC.

This chain joins TRBV2 and TRBJ1-5; D is ambiguous. The CDR3 has 12 amino acids. From germline, CDR1 is SNHLY and CDR2 FYNNEI. Trimming pared 2 bases from V and 8 bases from J, leaving 7 bases between. The CDR3 here is CASSEPWEPQHF. The CDR3 nucleotides read TGTGCCAGCAGTGAACCCTGGGAGCCCCAGCATTTT.

In this sample, this clonotype turned up once. One junction end does not reproduce the germline sequence, and a read error may be involved. The chain employs TRBV9 and TRBJ2-1; unclear D gene. The CDR3 contains 13 residues. Germline CDR1 is SGDLS and CDR2 is YYNGEE. The CDR3 loop is CASSVAGHNEQLF. CDR3 nucleotides: TGTGCCAGCAGCGTAGCCGGGCACAATGAGCAGCTCTTC. The full variable domain, in which reference TRBV9 and TRBJ2-1 provide the parts outside the CDR3, is DSGVTQTPKHLITATGQRVTLRCSPRSGDLSVYWYQQSLDQGLQFLIQYYNGEERAKGNILERFSAQQFPDLHSELNLSSLELGDSALYFCASSVAGHNEQLFGPGTRLTVL.

This clonotype has a handful of counts. The chain joins TRBV6-5 to TRBJ2-7; 8 nucleotides line up with TRBD1. Germline V CDR1 and CDR2: MNHEY, SVGAGI. V shed 0 bases, J shed 2 bases, and the junction held 6 bases outside the gene matches. This CDR3 contains 16 residues. CDR3 nucleotide sequence: TGTGCCAGCAGTTACTCACCGGGACAGGCCCCCTACGAGCAGTACTTC. This translates into CASSYSPGQAPYEQYF.

This clonotype is categorized as medium-sized. This chain links TRBV5-1 with TRBJ2-7, with D possibly TRBD2 on 7 matching bases. In germline, CDR1 is SGHRS, CDR2 YFSETQ. The V end was cut by 0 bases, the J end by 3 bases, with 16 bases between. This CDR3 contains 16 residues. The CDR3 DNA sequence: TGCGCCAGCAGCTTGGCCGGTGGGGGGGCGGGCTACGAGCAGTACTTC. Translating it yields CASSLAGGGAGYEQYF.

In its sample, this clonotype ranks as medium-sized. The chain couples TRBV6-1 to TRBJ2-7; D uncertain. From germline, CDR1 is MNHNS and CDR2 SASEGT. The CDR3 sequence is 10 residues long. CDR3 nucleotides: TGTGCGGAACAGACCTACGAGCAGTACTTC. Translation: CAEQTYEQYF.

Note on this clonotype: One junction end disagrees with the germline gene, perhaps due to a read error. The DNA of the CDR3 is TGTGCCAGCAGTGATTCAGCAGGGGGCTCCTACGAGCAGCACTTC. Translation: CASSDSAGGSYEQHF. V is TRBV6-1 and J is TRBJ2-7; 8 bases match TRBD1. This CDR3 region has 15 residues. The germline V gene has CDR1 MNHNS and CDR2 SASEGT.